The present T cell receptor (beta chain) was sequenced within a study of OX40 agonist ivuxolimab in advanced cancers. The protocol was immunoSEQ multiplex PCR, while the TCRdb copy is restricted to in-frame clones and leaves out a portion. The sample holds about 26,000 clones; approximately 85% are singletons and the top ten take roughly 35%. The sample consisted of CD4+ or CD8+ T cells sorted from blood, taken in a trial of the OX40 agonist ivuxolimab. The sequence derives from an adult with an advanced solid tumor such as melanoma, head and neck, liver or kidney cancer.

Here the CDR3 DNA reads TGTGCCAGCAGCTTTCACAGGGGGTCAACCGGGGAGCTGTTTTTT. It codes for CASSFHRGSTGELFF. The rearrangement links TRBV11-2 to TRBJ2-2, with 8 bases that match TRBD1. J was trimmed by 5 bases and V by 3 bases; bases with no gene match: 5. The length of the CDR3 is 15 residues. Looked up from germline, CDR1 is SGHAT and CDR2 is FQNNGV.